This TCR beta chain comes out of a study of cytomegalovirus exposure and HLA in healthy donors. PCR used 60 Vbeta primers and 13 Jbeta primers. The assay was immunoSEQ multiplex PCR, and TCRdb's table has in-frame clones only and misses some. The table has around 140,000 clones, about 76% seen once; the top ten hold approximately 1.4%. Of note for this clone: Its target is unknown. This sample also contains other DNA sequences that code for the same CDR3.

Overall study results and limits: A few CMV-associated chains were confirmed in vitro to be specific for CMV antigens. In an earlier analysis, most TCR beta V segments were productive about 87% or about 30% of the time. The listing of some 170 TCR beta chains classed them as cytomegalovirus-associated. With later analysis, a missense DCLRE1C variant became linked to TCR beta V- and J-gene trimming.

This receptor was taken from a woman in her forties in good health and CMV-seronegative. Sequencing was performed on PBMCs.

DNA of the CDR3: TGTGCCTGGAGTGTGAGGTCTAGGGAGACCCAGTACTTC. Its protein product is CAWSVRSRETQYF. The J gene is TRBJ2-5, the V gene TRBV30; no reliable D call. The CDR3 length is 13 residues. Trimming removed 0 bases at V and 5 bases at J, with 10 bases between. The germline V gene has CDR1 GTSNPN and CDR2 SVGIG (reference sequence).